The sequence of this T cell receptor (beta chain) was determined in a study of cytomegalovirus exposure and HLA in healthy donors. This clone was detected only once. This specimen includes other DNA sequences encoding the same CDR3. PCR employed 60 Vbeta and 13 Jbeta primers. Repertoires were generated with immunoSEQ multiplex PCR, while TCRdb's copy carries only in-frame clones and drops some. The sample lists 140,000 or so clones; about 72% were seen once. The CDR3 is 14 amino acids. Trimming took 3 bases from V and 2 from J; bases not matched to a gene: 3. Germline V lookup: CDR1 SGHRS, CDR2 YFSETQ.

This receptor was taken from a man in his forties or fifties in good health and CMV-seronegative. The chain is built from TRBV5-1 and TRBJ2-7, with 9 bases lining up with TRBD1. The sequenced sample was PBMCs. The CDR3 loop is CASSSGTGTYEQYF. The CDR3 DNA sequence: TGCGCCAGCAGCTCCGGGACAGGGACCTACGAGCAGTACTTC. Filled out from reference TRBV5-1 and TRBJ2-7, the complete variable domain reads KAGVTQTPRYLIKTRGQQVTLSCSPISGHRSVSWYQQTPGQGLQFLFEYFSETQRNKGNFPGRFSGRQFSNSRSEMNVSTLELGDSALYLCASSSGTGTYEQYFGPGTRLTVT.